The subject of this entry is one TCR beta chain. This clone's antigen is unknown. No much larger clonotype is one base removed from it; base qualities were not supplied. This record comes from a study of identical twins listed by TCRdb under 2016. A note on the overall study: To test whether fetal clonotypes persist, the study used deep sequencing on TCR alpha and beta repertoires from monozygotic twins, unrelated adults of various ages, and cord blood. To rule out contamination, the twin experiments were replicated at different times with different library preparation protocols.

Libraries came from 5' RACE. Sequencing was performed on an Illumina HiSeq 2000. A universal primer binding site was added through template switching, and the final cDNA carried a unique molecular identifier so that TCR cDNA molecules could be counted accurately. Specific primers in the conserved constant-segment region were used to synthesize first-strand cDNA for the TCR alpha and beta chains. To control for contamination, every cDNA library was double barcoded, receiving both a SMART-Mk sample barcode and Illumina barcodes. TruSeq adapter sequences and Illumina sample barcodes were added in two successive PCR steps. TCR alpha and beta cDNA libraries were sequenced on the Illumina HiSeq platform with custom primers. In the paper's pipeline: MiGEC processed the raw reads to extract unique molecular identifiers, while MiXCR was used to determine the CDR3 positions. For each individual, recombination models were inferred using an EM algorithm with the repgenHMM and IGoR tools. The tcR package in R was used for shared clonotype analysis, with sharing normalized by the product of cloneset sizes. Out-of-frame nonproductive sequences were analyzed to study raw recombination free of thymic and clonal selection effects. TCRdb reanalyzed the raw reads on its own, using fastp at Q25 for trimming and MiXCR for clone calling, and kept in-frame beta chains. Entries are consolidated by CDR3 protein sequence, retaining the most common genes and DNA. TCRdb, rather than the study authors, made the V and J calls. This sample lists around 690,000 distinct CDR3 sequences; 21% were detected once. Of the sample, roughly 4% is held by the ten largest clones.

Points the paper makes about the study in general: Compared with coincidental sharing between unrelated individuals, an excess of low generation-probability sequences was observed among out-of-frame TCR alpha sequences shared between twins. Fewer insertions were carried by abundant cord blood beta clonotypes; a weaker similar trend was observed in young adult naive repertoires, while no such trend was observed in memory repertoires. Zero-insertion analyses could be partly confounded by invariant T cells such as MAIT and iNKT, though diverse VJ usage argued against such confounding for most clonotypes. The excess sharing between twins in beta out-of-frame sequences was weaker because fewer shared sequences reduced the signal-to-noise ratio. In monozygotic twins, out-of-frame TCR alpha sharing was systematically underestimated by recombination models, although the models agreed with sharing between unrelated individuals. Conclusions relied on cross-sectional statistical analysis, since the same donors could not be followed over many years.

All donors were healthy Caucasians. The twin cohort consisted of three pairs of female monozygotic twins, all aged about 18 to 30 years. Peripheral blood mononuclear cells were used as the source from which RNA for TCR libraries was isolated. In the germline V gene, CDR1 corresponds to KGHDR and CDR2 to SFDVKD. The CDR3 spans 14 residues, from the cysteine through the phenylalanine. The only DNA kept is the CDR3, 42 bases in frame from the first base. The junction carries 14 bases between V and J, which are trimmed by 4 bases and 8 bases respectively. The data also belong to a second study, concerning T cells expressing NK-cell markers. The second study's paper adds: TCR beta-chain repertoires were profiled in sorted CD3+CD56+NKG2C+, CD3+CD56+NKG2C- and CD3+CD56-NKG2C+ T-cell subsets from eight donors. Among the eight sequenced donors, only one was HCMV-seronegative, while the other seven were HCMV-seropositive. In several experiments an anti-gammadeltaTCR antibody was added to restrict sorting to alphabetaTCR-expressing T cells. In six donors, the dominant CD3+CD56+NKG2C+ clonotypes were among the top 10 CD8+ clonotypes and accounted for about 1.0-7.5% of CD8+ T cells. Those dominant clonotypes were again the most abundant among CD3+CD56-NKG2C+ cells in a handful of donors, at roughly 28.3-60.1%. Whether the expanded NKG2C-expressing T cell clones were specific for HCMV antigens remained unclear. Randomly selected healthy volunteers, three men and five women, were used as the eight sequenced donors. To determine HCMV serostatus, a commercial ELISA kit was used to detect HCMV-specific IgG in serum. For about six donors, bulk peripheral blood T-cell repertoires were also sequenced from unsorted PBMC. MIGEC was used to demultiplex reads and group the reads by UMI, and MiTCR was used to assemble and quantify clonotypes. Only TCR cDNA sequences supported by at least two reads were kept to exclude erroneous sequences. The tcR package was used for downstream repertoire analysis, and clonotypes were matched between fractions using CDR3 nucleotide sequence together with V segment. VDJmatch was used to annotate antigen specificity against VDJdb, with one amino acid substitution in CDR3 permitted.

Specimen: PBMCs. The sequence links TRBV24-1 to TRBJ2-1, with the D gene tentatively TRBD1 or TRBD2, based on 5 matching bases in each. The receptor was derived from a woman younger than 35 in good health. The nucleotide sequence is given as TGTGCCACCAGTGACGGTGGGGGTGTTGATGAGCAGTTCTTC. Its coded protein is CATSDGGGVDEQFF.